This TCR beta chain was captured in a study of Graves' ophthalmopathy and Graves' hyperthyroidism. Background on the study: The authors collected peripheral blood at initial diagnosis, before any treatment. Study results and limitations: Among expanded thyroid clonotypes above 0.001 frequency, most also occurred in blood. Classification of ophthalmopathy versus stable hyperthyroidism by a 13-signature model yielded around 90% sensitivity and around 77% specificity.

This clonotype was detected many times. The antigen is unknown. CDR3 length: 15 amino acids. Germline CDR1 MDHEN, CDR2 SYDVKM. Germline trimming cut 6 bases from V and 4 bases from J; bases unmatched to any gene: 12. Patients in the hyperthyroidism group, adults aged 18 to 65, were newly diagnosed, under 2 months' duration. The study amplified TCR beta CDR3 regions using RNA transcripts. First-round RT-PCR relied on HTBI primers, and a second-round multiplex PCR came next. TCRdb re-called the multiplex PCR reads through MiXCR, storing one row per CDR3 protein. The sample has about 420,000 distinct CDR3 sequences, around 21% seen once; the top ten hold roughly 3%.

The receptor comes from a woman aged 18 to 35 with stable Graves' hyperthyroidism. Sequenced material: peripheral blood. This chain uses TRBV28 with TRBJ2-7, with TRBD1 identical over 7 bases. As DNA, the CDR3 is TGTGCCAGCAGCTCCACAGGGGTCGGGGTTTACGAGCAGTACTTC. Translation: CASSSTGVGVYEQYF.